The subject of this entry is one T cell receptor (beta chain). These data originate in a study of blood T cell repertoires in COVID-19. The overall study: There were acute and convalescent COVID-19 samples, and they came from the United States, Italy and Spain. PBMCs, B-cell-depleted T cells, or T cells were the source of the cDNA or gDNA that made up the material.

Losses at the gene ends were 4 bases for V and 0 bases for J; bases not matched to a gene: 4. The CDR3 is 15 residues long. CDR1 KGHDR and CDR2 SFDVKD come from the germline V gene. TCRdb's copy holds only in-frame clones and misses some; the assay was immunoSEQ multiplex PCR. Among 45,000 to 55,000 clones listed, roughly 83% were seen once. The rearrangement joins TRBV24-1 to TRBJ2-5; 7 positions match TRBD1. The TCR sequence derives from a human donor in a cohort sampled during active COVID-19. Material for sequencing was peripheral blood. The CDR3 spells CATSDLGQNQETQYF. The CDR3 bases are TGTGCCACCAGTGACCTGGGACAGAACCAAGAGACCCAGTACTTC.